These 19 T cell receptor beta chains were all obtained from the same sample, sequenced in a study of blood T cells in healthy people across ages (dated by TCRdb to about 2015). The protocol used for the library was 5' RACE. The sequencing machine was an Illumina HiSeq 2500. A second roughly 6 to 11 cycle PCR used a sample-barcoded 5' primer and a J-beta primer mix. Using fastp trimming at Q25 and MiXCR clonotype assembly, TCRdb reanalyzed the public sequencing data and kept in-frame beta chains. All rows with the same CDR3 protein become a single entry with the most common DNA and genes. The table for this sample lists about 940,000 distinct CDR3 sequences; roughly 52% of them were counted only once. Roughly an eighth of the sample belongs to the ten largest clones. The sequencing input was blood. The receptors were sampled from a man aged 25 to 40 in good health.

This clonotype occurred many times. The genes are TRBV27 and TRBJ2-7; 10 bases agree with TRBD1. J lost 4 bases, V lost 5 bases, and 5 bases had no gene match. This CDR3 has 14 amino acids. CDR1 MNHEY and CDR2 SMNVEV come from the germline V gene (reference sequence). This chain's CDR3 is CASSPRDRGYEQYF. DNA of the CDR3: TGTGCCAGCAGTCCAAGGGACAGGGGTTACGAGCAGTACTTC.

The table lists this clonotype with a few counts. The chain combines TRBV28 with TRBJ2-5, with D possibly being TRBD2 (5 bases). V lost 5 bases and J 5 bases, leaving 12 bases between the germline ends. Germline-derived CDR1 and CDR2 are MDHEN and SYDVKM. CDR3 length: 13 residues. As DNA, the CDR3 is TGTGCCAGCAGTCCCCGGGTAGCGGAGACCCAGTACTTC. Translation gives CASSPRVAETQYF.

V and J are TRBV9 and TRBJ2-3; the D call may be TRBD1 or TRBD2 (6 bases each). Germline V gene data show CDR1 as SGDLS and CDR2 as YYNGEE. The CDR3 extends over 15 amino acids. The germline V and J ends were trimmed by 1 base and 5 bases, with 14 bases remaining between them. CDR3 residues: CASSVNVGGRDTQYF. CDR3 nucleotides: TGTGCCAGCAGCGTAAACGTAGGGGGGAGAGATACGCAGTATTTT.

J is TRBJ1-6 and V is TRBV4-2, with 7 bases matching TRBD1. Unmatched junction bases numbered 9, after V lost 3 bases and J lost 7 bases. The length of the CDR3 is 16 residues. CDR1 and CDR2 (germline): LGHNA, YNFKEQ. In DNA form, the CDR3 reads TGTGCCAGCAGCCATACAACAGGGGCGAAGAATTCACCCCTCCACTTT. Its protein is CASSHTTGAKNSPLHF.

V is TRBV7-2 and J is TRBJ2-3; D perhaps matches TRBD1 (6 bases). V lost 4 bases, J lost 1 base, and 24 bases lay in between. CDR1 and CDR2 from the germline V gene are SGHTA and FQGNSA. The CDR3 has 19 amino acids. CDR3 protein: CASSSLGVVGTSRTDTQYF. The CDR3 DNA is TGTGCCAGCAGCTCTCTTGGGGTGGTAGGGACATCGCGCACAGATACGCAGTATTTT.

This chain uses TRBV3-1 with TRBJ2-3; tentatively, D is TRBD1 (6 bases). Germline CDR1 and CDR2: LGHDT and YNNKEL (reference sequence). V shed 3 bases and J shed 2 bases, with 12 bases lying between them. The CDR3 consists of 15 residues. The CDR3 region has the DNA TGTGCCAGCAGCCACGTGACAGGATCCACAGATACGCAGTATTTT. Amino acids: CASSHVTGSTDTQYF.

This clonotype was detected many times. The genes are TRBV29-1 and TRBJ2-7; 10 nucleotides align to TRBD1. The length of the CDR3 is 14 residues. Germline CDR1 SQVTM, CDR2 ANQGSEA. The junction had 4 bases not matched to a gene; V was cut back by 5 bases and J by 0 bases. CDR3 loop: CSVWDRGSSYEQYF. CDR3 DNA: TGCAGCGTTTGGGACAGGGGTAGCTCCTACGAGCAGTACTTC.

The rearrangement uses TRBV19 and TRBJ2-5, with D possibly being TRBD1 or TRBD2 (5 bases each). The better agreement between TRBJ2-7 and the DNA end casts doubt on the J call. The CDR3 length is 13 residues. Germline loops: CDR1 LNHDA, CDR2 SQIVND (reference sequence). The CDR3 region is CASSITGLYEQYF. As DNA, the CDR3 is TGTGCCAGTAGTATCACAGGACTCTACGAGCAGTACTTC.

V gene TRBV6-1 combines with J gene TRBJ2-7; 8 bases align to TRBD2. Germline assignment: CDR1 MNHNS and CDR2 SASEGT. The V segment lost 7 bases and the J segment 7 bases; nucleotides outside the gene matches: 15. CDR3 length: 15 residues. For the CDR3, the DNA is TGTGCCAGCATTTCGACGGGGGGGCGTAACAATGAGCAGTACTTC. Residues: CASISTGGRNNEQYF.

The chain's CDR3 is CASIHGPENTGELFF. The CDR3 nucleotides are TGTGCCAGCATCCATGGTCCCGAGAACACCGGGGAGCTGTTTTTT. J is TRBJ2-2 and V is TRBV28; D gene unclear. CDR3 length equals 15 residues. V lost 7 bases to trimming and J lost 1 base, with 13 bases between them. Germline V gives CDR1 MDHEN, CDR2 SYDVKM.

This clonotype was found a few times. The chain employs TRBV29-1 and TRBJ2-3; D is unresolved. Germline V gives CDR1 SQVTM, CDR2 ANQGSEA. The V end was cut by 7 bases, the J end by 0 bases, with 14 bases between. The length of the CDR3 is 14 residues. CDR3 DNA: TGCAGCGGTAACGAACCCGGGAGCACAGATACGCAGTATTTT. It codes for CSGNEPGSTDTQYF.

This clonotype was seen more than once but under ten times. The chain is built from TRBV27 and TRBJ2-7; no clear D. The CDR3 runs 14 residues. Trimming removed 4 bases from V and 2 bases from J, with 12 bases in between. Germline CDR1 is MNHEY and CDR2 is SMNVEV (reference sequence). Here the CDR3 reads CASSSRTQPYEQYF. DNA for the CDR3: TGTGCCAGCAGTTCCCGGACCCAACCCTACGAGCAGTACTTC.

This sequence joins TRBV20-1 and TRBJ2-1; 8 bases fit TRBD2. The CDR3 has 19 amino acids. Germline CDR1 reads DFQATT; CDR2 reads SNEGSKA (reference sequence). With V trimmed by 6 bases and J by 0 bases, 19 bases remained unmatched. The CDR3 DNA reads as TGCAGTGCCGCCTCGGTGATAGCGGGGAGGCAAAGCTCCTACAATGAGCAGTTCTTC. This translates into CSAASVIAGRQSSYNEQFF.

This clonotype has only one observation. Here the CDR3 DNA reads TGTGCCATCCAAGGACAGGCCCAGGAGCAGTTCTTC. This codes for CAIQGQAQEQFF. J is TRBJ2-1 and V is TRBV6-2 or TRBV6-3; TRBD1 matches at 7 bases. V shed 10 bases, J shed 10 bases, and the junction held 10 bases outside the gene matches. CDR3 length: 12 residues. Germline loops: CDR1 MNHEY, CDR2 SVGEGT.

This chain uses TRBV20-1 with TRBJ1-1; 9 nucleotides align to TRBD1. Germline CDR1 reads DFQATT; CDR2 reads SNEGSKA (reference sequence). CDR3 size: 12 residues. The CDR3 DNA follows: TGCAGGGGGGGACAGGGGAACACTGAAGCTTTCTTT. Its protein product is CRGGQGNTEAFF.

J is TRBJ1-6 and V is TRBV10-3, with TRBD1 as a possible D gene (6 bases). The germline CDR1 and CDR2 sequences are ENHRY and SYGVKD. CDR3 length: 15 amino acids. Trimming removed 5 bases from V and 10 bases from J, with 18 bases in between. The CDR3 DNA reads TGTGCCATCAGTAGCGGGGCAGGGGTAGACTCACCCCTCCACTTT. This sequence encodes CAISSGAGVDSPLHF.

This sequence joins TRBV5-1 and TRBJ1-5; D gene ambiguous. The CDR3 loop spans 15 amino acids. Germline CDR1 is SGHRS and CDR2 is YFSETQ. Deletions cut 4 bases from V and 0 bases from J, with 11 bases between. CDR3 DNA sequence: TGCGCCAGCAGCCGGGTAGGAGATAGCAATCAGCCCCAGCATTTT. It specifies CASSRVGDSNQPQHF.

This clonotype has only a few counts. V and J are TRBV4-1 and TRBJ2-1; 12 positions agree with TRBD1. Germline CDR1 reads MGHRA; CDR2 reads YSYEKL. V was clipped by 0 bases and J by 5 bases; unmatched bases: 5. The CDR3 totals 17 residues. DNA of the CDR3: TGCGCCAGCAGCCAAGAAGGGACAGGGGGCTTAGACAATGAGCAGTTCTTC. It translates to CASSQEGTGGLDNEQFF.

This clonotype appeared a few times. The chain joins TRBV25-1 to TRBJ2-4; TRBD1 agrees at 7 bases. CDR3 size: 10 residues. Germline CDR1 and CDR2: MGHDK and SYGVNS. V gave up 8 bases and J gave up 13 bases; unmatched junction bases: 5. This chain's CDR3 is CASFQGEQYF. The CDR3 DNA follows: TGTGCCAGCTTCCAGGGGGAGCAGTACTTC. Drawing the rest from reference TRBV25-1 and TRBJ2-4, the complete variable domain is EADIYQTPRYLVIGTGKKITLECSQTMGHDKMYWYQQDPGMELHLIHYSYGVNSTEKGDLSSESTVSRIRTEHFPLTLESARPSHTSQYLCASFQGEQYFGAGTRLSVL.